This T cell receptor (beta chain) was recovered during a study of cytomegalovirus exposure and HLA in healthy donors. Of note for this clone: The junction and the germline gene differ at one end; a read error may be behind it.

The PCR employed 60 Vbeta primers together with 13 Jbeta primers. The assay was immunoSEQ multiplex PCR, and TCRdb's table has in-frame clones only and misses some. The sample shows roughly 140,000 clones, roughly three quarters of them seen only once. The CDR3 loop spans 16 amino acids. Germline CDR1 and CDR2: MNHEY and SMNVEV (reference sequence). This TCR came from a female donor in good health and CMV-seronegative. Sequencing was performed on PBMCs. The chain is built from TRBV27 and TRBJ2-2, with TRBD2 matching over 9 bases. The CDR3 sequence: CASSIGLAPKTGELFF. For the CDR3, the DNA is TGTGCCAGCAGTATCGGACTAGCGCCGAAAACCGGGGAGCTGTTTTTT.